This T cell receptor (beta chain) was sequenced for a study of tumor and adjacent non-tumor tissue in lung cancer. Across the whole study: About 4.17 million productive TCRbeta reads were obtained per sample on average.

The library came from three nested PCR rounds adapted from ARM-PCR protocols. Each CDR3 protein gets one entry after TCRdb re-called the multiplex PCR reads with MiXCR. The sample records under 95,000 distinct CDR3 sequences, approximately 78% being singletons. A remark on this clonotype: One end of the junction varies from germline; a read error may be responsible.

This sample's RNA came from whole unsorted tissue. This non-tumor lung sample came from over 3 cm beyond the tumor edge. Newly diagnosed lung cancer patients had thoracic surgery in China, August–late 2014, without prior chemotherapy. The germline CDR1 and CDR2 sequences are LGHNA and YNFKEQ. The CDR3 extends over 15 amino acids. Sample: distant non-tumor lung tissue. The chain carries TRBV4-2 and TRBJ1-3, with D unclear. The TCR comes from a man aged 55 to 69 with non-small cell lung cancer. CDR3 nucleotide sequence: TGTGCCAGCAGACAAGGGTTCCCCTCTGGGAACACCATATATTTT. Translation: CASRQGFPSGNTIYF.